This is a list of T cell receptor beta chains from one sample in a study of cytomegalovirus exposure and HLA in healthy donors. Profiled with immunoSEQ multiplex PCR; TCRdb holds only in-frame clones, not every one. Its table records approximately 150,000 clones. Source material: PBMCs. The receptors shown here come from a woman aged 45-59 years in good health and CMV-seronegative. CDR3s include the opening cysteine and the closing phenylalanine or tryptophan. Fields, in order: D gene, CDR3 length, J gene, V gene, CDR3 protein, CDR3 DNA. A D gene is named only where the DNA matches it firmly.

d_call: TRBD2
cdr3_length: 16
j_call: TRBJ2-3
v_call: TRBV5-1
cdr3_aa: CASSSGLAVLGDTQYF
cdr3_nt: TGCGCCAGCAGCTCAGGACTAGCGGTGTTAGGAGATACGCAGTATTTT

d_call: TRBD2
cdr3_length: 18
j_call: TRBJ2-5
v_call: TRBV4-2
cdr3_aa: CASSQDPPSGGAVETQYF
cdr3_nt: TGTGCCAGCAGCCAAGATCCCCCTAGCGGGGGGGCCGTAGAGACCCAGTACTTC

d_call: -
cdr3_length: 13
j_call: TRBJ2-5
v_call: TRBV7-2
cdr3_aa: CASSLGVQETQYF
cdr3_nt: TGTGCCAGCAGCTTAGGCGTGCAAGAGACCCAGTACTTC

d_call: TRBD1
cdr3_length: 13
j_call: TRBJ2-7
v_call: TRBV29-1
cdr3_aa: CSVGKGTGLEQYF
cdr3_nt: TGCAGCGTCGGAAAAGGGACAGGTCTCGAGCAGTACTTC

d_call: -
cdr3_length: 13
j_call: TRBJ2-7
v_call: TRBV6-5
cdr3_aa: CASTPGGAHEQYF
cdr3_nt: TGTGCCAGCACTCCCGGGGGTGCCCACGAGCAGTACTTC

d_call: -
cdr3_length: 15
j_call: TRBJ2-2
v_call: TRBV30
cdr3_aa: CAWSKGLLDTGELFF
cdr3_nt: TGTGCCTGGAGTAAGGGACTCCTGGACACCGGGGAGCTGTTTTTT

d_call: TRBD1
cdr3_length: 15
j_call: TRBJ1-5
v_call: TRBV30
cdr3_aa: CAWSSPGQGTQPQHF
cdr3_nt: TGTGCCTGGAGCTCGCCCGGACAGGGGACCCAGCCCCAGCATTTT

d_call: -
cdr3_length: 14
j_call: TRBJ1-1
v_call: TRBV6-6
cdr3_aa: CASSIAGLNTEAFF
cdr3_nt: TGTGCCAGCAGTATTGCAGGGTTGAACACTGAAGCTTTCTTT

d_call: TRBD1
cdr3_length: 17
j_call: TRBJ1-4
v_call: TRBV28
cdr3_aa: CASSWGQGNSGNEKLFF
cdr3_nt: TGTGCCAGCAGTTGGGGACAGGGGAATTCTGGTAATGAAAAACTGTTTTTT

d_call: -
cdr3_length: 14
j_call: TRBJ2-3
v_call: TRBV5-4
cdr3_aa: CASSFGVRTDTQYF
cdr3_nt: TGTGCCAGCAGCTTCGGGGTCCGCACAGATACGCAGTATTTT